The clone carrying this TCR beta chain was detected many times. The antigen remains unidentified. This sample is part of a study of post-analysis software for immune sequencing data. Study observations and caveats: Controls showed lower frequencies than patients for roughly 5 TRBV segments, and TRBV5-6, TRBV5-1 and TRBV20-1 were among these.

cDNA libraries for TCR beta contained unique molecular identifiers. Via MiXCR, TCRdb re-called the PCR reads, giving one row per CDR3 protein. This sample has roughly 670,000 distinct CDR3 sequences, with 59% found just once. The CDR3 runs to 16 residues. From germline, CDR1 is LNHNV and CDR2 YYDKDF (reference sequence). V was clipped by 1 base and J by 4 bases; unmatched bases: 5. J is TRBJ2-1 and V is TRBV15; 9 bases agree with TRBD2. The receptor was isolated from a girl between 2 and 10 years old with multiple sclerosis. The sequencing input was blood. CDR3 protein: CATSRGAGGFYNEQFF. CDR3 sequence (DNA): TGTGCCACCAGCAGAGGGGCGGGAGGGTTTTACAATGAGCAGTTCTTC.